This T cell receptor beta chain was sequenced in a study of shared clonotypes between healthy human individuals. On this clone: Its antigen is not known.

Method: immunoSEQ multiplex PCR; TCRdb's copy keeps in-frame clones and lacks some. In the table there are around 1.1 million clones, around 78% of which are singletons. Donors were healthy HIV-negative adults without recent acute infections or vaccinations. Broader study findings: Relative to memory subsets, naive subsets generally showed larger estimated richness.

The CDR3 runs 14 residues. With 0 bases removed from V and 5 bases from J, the gap between germline ends came to 12 bases. Germline CDR1 is SGHDT and CDR2 is YYEEEE. The TCR was taken from a man in his late teens or twenties in good health. Some clones in this sample may be carry-over from other donors' samples. The sample consisted of memory CD4+ T cells from PBMCs. Documented subset: CD45RA-negative fraction. The chain is built from TRBV5-6 and TRBJ2-7; perhaps TRBD2 as D (7 bases). For the CDR3, the DNA is TGTGCCAGCAGCTTGGCCGGGGGGCCCGACGAGCAGTACTTC. Translation: CASSLAGGPDEQYF.